This T cell receptor (beta chain) emerged from a study of spatial heterogeneity in lung cancer. Whole-study results and caveats: Follow-up blood showed ubiquitous expanded tumor TCRs less than blood at resection did.

Germline V gene data show CDR1 as SGHRS and CDR2 as YFSETQ. Trimming shortened V by 0 bases and J by 6 bases, and 10 bases separated the two germline ends. The CDR3 runs 14 residues. Using its own MiXCR run on the 5' RACE reads, TCRdb lists one record per CDR3 protein. Among tens of thousands of distinct CDR3 sequences listed, just under 20% were seen once. Time point in this sample: blood at routine non-recurrence follow-up after resection. This clonotype was seen only a few times. Its antigen is currently unknown. This receptor was obtained from a male donor with early-stage non-small cell lung cancer. V usage is TRBV5-1 and J usage is TRBJ2-1, with a possible D match to TRBD2 (6 bases). Sequences were derived from PBMCs, sampled at follow-up. CDR3: CASSLGVAANEQFF. CDR3 sequence (DNA): TGCGCCAGCAGCTTGGGGGTAGCGGCCAATGAGCAGTTCTTC.